This TCR beta chain emerged from a study of cytomegalovirus exposure and HLA in healthy donors. Study at large: The roughly 670 first-cohort repertoires shared a platform with the roughly 130 validation repertoires, as reported in a later analysis. Whole-study findings and limits: Rare sequences made up most TCRs, while some public TCRs were found in many donors. The tendency of first-cohort TCR clusters to co-occur in the 130 or so validation repertoires was identified by a subsequent analysis. In vitro testing confirmed a few CMV-associated chains as specific for CMV antigens.

Repertoires were generated with immunoSEQ multiplex PCR, while TCRdb's copy carries only in-frame clones and drops some. The sample includes 150,000 to 200,000 clones, roughly 84% of them seen just once. Concerning this clone itself: The target antigen is unknown.

Trimming cost V 10 bases and J 0 bases; bases outside gene matches: 6. CDR1 and CDR2 from the germline V gene are MRHNA and SNTAGT. This CDR3 spans 14 amino acids. The V and J genes are TRBV6-4 and TRBJ2-3; 8 positions match TRBD2. The sequence was collected from a man aged 30 to 45 in good health and CMV-seropositive. The sequenced sample was PBMCs. The CDR3, as DNA: TGTGCCACCAAGCGGGAGAAAAGCACAGATACGCAGTATTTT. The encoded protein is CATKREKSTDTQYF.